Included here is one T cell receptor (beta chain) sequence, with context. Its antigen is not identified. This sample is drawn from a study of cytomegalovirus exposure and HLA in healthy donors. Whole-study results and caveats: Because they were indistinguishable, some V segments, including TRBV6-2 and TRBV6-3, were excluded. V- and J-gene trimming in TCR beta was tied to a missense DCLRE1C variant by an analysis performed later. Presence/absence analysis assumed near-uniform sequencing depth across donors.

The PCR used 60 Vbeta and 13 Jbeta primers. Profiling relied on immunoSEQ multiplex PCR, and the TCRdb table lists in-frame clones only, not all of them. This sample yields 240,000 or so clones, of which 82% are seen a single time; approximately 5.3% belongs to the top ten. Regarding donors, all were healthy bone marrow donors. The CDR3 length is 14 residues. V gave up 1 base and J gave up 7 bases; unmatched junction bases: 3. Germline V gene sequence: CDR1 SGHTA, CDR2 FQGNSA. The source material was PBMCs. The chain carries TRBV7-2 and TRBJ1-2, with 10 nucleotides matching TRBD1. This TCR derives from a woman between 35 and 50 years old in good health and CMV-seropositive. DNA of the CDR3: TGTGCCAGCAGCTTAGACCGGGACAGGGGTGGCTACACCTTC. Translating gives CASSLDRDRGGYTF.